The clone carrying this TCR beta chain was recorded only once. The sample is drawn from a study of blood T cell repertoires in COVID-19. Study as a whole: COVID-19 samples from acute and convalescent phases originated in the United States, Italy and Spain.

The V gene lost 4 bases and the J gene lost 4 bases, with 10 bases spanning the gap. The CDR3 totals 12 residues. CDR1 is SQVTM and CDR2 is ANQGSEA in the germline V gene. Clinical history reported by participants formed the basis on which cohorts were assigned. For recovered donors of Cohort 3, there were two negative PCRs, clearance, or symptom resolution. Methods used by the authors: For nucleated cells, counts were estimated from reference gene primer amplification. Sequenced by immunoSEQ multiplex PCR; TCRdb stores in-frame clones only, minus some. V, J and clone size are those of that table, while D and trimming were read from the DNA. Found here are roughly 400,000 clones, about 92% of them singletons; the top ten hold less than 0.75%.

The TCR sequence derives from a man in his late teens or twenties who had recovered from COVID-19. This chain joins TRBV29-1 and TRBJ1-1; D call uncertain. The specimen was PBMCs or T cells enriched from blood (not recorded which). CDR3 region: CSVVSGFTEAFF. The CDR3 nucleotides are TGCAGCGTTGTTTCCGGTTTCACTGAAGCTTTCTTT.